Reported below is one TCR beta chain. These donors counted as nominally healthy when sampled, but unrecorded immune exposures were likely. Trimming took 1 base from V and 0 from J, leaving 5 bases between them. Per germline, CDR1 SGHDT and CDR2 YYEEEE. The CDR3 is 14 amino acids. The record originates from a study of cytomegalovirus exposure and HLA in healthy donors. Study at large: Some 200 million T cells yielded over 90 million unique TCR beta sequences in earlier analysis.

Researchers ran the PCR with 60 Vbeta and 13 Jbeta primers. Assay: immunoSEQ multiplex PCR; the TCRdb copy retains only in-frame clones and omits some. With some 31,000 clones in the sample, the ten largest clones hold roughly 3.5%. This chain links TRBV5-6 with TRBJ1-3, with D unclear. Sequencing used PBMCs. The sequence was collected from a woman aged 35 to 49 in good health and CMV-seropositive. CDR3 loop: CASSLYGSGNTIYF. The CDR3 DNA reads TGTGCCAGCAGCTTGTACGGCTCTGGAAACACCATATATTTT.